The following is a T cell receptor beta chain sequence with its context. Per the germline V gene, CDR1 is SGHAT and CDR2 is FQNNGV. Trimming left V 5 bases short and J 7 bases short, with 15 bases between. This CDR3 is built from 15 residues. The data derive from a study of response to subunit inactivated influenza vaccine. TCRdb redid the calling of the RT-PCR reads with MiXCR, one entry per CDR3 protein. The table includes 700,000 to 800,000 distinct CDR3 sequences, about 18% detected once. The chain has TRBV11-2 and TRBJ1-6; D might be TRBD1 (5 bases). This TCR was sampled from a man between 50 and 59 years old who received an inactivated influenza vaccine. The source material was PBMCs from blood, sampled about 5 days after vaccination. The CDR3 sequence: CASSLQANRNSPLHF. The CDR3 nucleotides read TGTGCCAGCAGCCTACAGGCTAATAGGAATTCACCCCTCCACTTT.